This entry concerns a single TCR beta chain. Its antigen is as yet unknown. The data stem from a study of monozygotic twins with inflammatory bowel disease. Study-level results: Especially with disease activity, IBD patients shared fewer clonotypes with others than healthy twins did.

The unique tags termed UMIs, each holding a 6-nucleotide sample barcode, were added by means of template switching. Each of TCRalpha and TCRbeta cDNA went through two nested PCRs, lasting about 16 and 10 cycles. TCRdb re-analyzed the 5' RACE reads; it lists each CDR3 protein once, without DNA. This table holds a few hundred thousand distinct CDR3 sequences. The authors drew around 2.7 ml of blood from each donor. This CDR3 spans 16 amino acids. CDR1 is SGHTA and CDR2 is FQGNSA in the germline V gene. The chain employs TRBV7-2 and TRBJ1-6; TCRdb returns TRBD1, unconfirmable since there is no DNA. The clonotype comes from a human donor with ulcerative colitis or Crohn's disease, or a healthy co-twin of an affected twin (not recorded which). Sequencing was carried out using blood. The CDR3 region is CASSLVQTGFNSPLHF.